This TCR beta chain was captured in a study of blood T cell repertoires in COVID-19. Across the study: Samples taken during acute and convalescent COVID-19 were collected in the United States, Italy and Spain. Sample material is recorded as cDNA or gDNA derived from T cells, B-cell-depleted T cells, or PBMCs.

In the original analysis: Amplification of reference gene primers was used by the study to estimate nucleated cell counts. Sequenced by immunoSEQ multiplex PCR; TCRdb stores in-frame clones only, minus some. V, J and clone size derive from that table, while D and trimming were established from the DNA sequence. The sample has about 74,000 clones, around 90% seen once. CDR3 length: 15 amino acids. The specimen was peripheral blood. This receptor was taken from a human donor in a cohort sampled during active COVID-19. The chain carries TRBV21-1 and TRBJ2-7; TRBD2 is taken as the D call from the table, unchecked against the DNA. TRBV21-1 represents a pseudogene. CDR3 nucleotides: TGTGCCAGCAGCTCTGATCTCCGGACTCTTTACGAGCAGTACTTC. Amino acids: CASSSDLRTLYEQYF.